The present TCR beta chain was sequenced within a study of neurological immune-mediated disorders. With 10-nucleotide random UMIs, 5'RACE was used to make the cDNA. MiXCR was run by TCRdb on the 5' RACE reads, yielding one entry per CDR3 protein. The repertoire holds roughly 65,000 distinct CDR3 sequences, around 4% seen once, with about 2.4% in the top ten. PBMCs stored at -80 C, numbering 2 million, were the origin of the unsorted libraries. Study-level results: Phylogenetic grouping assigned the repertoires of 18 of 34 multiple sclerosis patients to one related-CDR3 cluster, which constitutes a possible signature. The greatest degree of TCR clonal expansion was observed in HTLV-1-associated myelopathy, with the lowest in multiple sclerosis, below that of healthy controls.

This clonotype was observed at least ten times. Its antigen is not identified. Source material: PBMCs. The TCR was taken from a man aged 50-59 years with multiple sclerosis.

DNA for the CDR3: TGTGCCAGCAGTTACTCAGGACAGAACACCTACGAGCAGTACTTC. It codes for CASSYSGQNTYEQYF. The chain employs TRBV6-2 or TRBV6-3 and TRBJ2-7, with a possible D match to TRBD1 (6 bases). The CDR3 spans 15 residues. Deletions cut 0 bases from V and 2 bases from J, with 11 bases between. Germline assignment: CDR1 MNHEY and CDR2 SVGEGT.